Detailed here is one T cell receptor (beta chain). Its cognate antigen is unknown. These data are taken from a study of T cell repertoires in cytomegalovirus infection. Looking at the study overall: Recently described HLA-C-restricted plus well-studied HLA-B-restricted CMV epitopes were used. An indication of both CMV infection and matching HLA type came from public TCR beta signatures.

TCRdb re-called the reads with MiXCR, one entry per CDR3 protein. The sample holds about 330,000 distinct CDR3 sequences, roughly 36% seen once. Looked up from germline, CDR1 is MNHEY and CDR2 is SVGEGT. CDR3 size: 16 residues. V was cut by 2 bases and J by 3 bases, with 13 bases left in between. Study conclusions and caveats: Summed frequency of public TCR beta families distinguished CMV carriers with the relevant HLA. HLA-C-restricted, CMV-specific TCR beta clonotypes were dominant ex vivo.

The gene calls are TRBV6-2 or TRBV6-3 and TRBJ2-2; possible D gene TRBD1, 6 bases. This clonotype was sampled from a human donor in good health (CMV status not recorded). Some clones in this sample may be carry-over from other donors' samples. The input for sequencing was cultured PBMCs, taken from culture after CMV antigen stimulation. The CDR3 sequence is CASSYITGYYTGELFF. The CDR3 DNA follows: TGTGCCAGCAGTTACATAACAGGGTATTACACCGGGGAGCTGTTTTTT.